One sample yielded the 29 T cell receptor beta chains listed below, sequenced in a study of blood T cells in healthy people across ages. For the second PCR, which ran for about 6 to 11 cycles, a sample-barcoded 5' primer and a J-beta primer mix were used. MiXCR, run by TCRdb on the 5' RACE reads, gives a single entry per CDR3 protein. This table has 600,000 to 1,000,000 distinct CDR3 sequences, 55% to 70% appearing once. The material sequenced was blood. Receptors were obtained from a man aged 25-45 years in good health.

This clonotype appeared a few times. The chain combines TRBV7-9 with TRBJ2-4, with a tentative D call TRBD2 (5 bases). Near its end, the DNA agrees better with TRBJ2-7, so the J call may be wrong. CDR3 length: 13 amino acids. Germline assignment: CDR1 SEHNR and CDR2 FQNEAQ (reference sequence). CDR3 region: CASSPRETYEQYF. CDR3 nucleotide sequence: TGTGCCAGCAGCCCCCGGGAAACCTACGAGCAGTACTTC.

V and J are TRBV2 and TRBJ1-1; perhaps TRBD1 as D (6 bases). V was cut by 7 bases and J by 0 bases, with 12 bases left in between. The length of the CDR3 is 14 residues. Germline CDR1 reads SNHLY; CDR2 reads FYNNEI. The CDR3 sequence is CASKYRVLNTEAFF. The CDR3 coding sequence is TGTGCCAGCAAGTACAGGGTGTTGAACACTGAAGCTTTCTTT.

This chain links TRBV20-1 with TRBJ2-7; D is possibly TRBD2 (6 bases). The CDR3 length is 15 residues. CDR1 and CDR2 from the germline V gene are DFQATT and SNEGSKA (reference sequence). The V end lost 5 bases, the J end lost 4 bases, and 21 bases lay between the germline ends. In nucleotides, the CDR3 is TGCAGTGCTGACAGACTAGGGACTGCACAATACGAGCAGTACTTC. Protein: CSADRLGTAQYEQYF.

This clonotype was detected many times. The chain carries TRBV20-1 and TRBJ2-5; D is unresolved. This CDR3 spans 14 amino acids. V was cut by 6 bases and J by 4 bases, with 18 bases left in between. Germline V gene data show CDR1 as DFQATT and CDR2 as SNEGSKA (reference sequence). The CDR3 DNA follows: TGCAGTGCGTACCAGTTAGCAGGCGGAGAGACCCAGTACTTC. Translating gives CSAYQLAGGETQYF.

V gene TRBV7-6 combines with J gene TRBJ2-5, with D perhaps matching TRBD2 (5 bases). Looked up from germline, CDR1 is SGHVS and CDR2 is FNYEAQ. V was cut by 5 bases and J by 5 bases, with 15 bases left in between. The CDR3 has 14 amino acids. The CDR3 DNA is TGTGCCAGCAGCGCTACTAGGTCTAACGAGACCCAGTACTTC. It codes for CASSATRSNETQYF.

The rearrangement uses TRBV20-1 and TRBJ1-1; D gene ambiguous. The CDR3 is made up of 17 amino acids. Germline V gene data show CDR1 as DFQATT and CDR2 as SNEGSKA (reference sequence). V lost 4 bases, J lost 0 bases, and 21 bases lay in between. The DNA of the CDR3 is TGCAGTGCTATTTCCCTTGTAGATCATTGGTTGAACACTGAAGCTTTCTTT. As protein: CSAISLVDHWLNTEAFF.

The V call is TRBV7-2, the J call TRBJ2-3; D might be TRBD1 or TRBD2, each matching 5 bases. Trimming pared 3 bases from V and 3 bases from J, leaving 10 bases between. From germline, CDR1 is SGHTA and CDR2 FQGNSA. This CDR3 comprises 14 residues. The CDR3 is CASSFRGVTDTQYF. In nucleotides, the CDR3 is TGTGCCAGCAGCTTTAGAGGGGTGACAGATACGCAGTATTTT.

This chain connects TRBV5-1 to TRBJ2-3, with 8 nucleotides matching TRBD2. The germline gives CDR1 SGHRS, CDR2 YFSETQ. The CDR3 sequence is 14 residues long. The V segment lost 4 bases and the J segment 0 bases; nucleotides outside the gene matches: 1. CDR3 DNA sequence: TGCGCCAGCAGCCGGGAGGGGAGCACAGATACGCAGTATTTT. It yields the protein CASSREGSTDTQYF.

CDR3 nucleotide sequence: TGTGCCAGCAGCGTAGGGGGGTCGGAGACCCAGTACTTC. The encoded protein is CASSVGGSETQYF. The chain couples TRBV9 to TRBJ2-5; D possibly uses TRBD1 or TRBD2 (5 bases each). Germline V gene lookup returns CDR1 SGDLS and CDR2 YYNGEE. V was pared by 0 bases and J by 5 bases, with 8 bases between. The CDR3 consists of 13 residues.

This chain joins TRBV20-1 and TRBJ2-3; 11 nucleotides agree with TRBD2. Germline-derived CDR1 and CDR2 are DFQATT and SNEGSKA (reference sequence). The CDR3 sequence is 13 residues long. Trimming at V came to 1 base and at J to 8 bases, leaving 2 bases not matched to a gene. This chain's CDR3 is CSARASGGLTQYF. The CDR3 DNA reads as TGCAGTGCTAGAGCTAGCGGGGGGCTTACGCAGTATTTT.

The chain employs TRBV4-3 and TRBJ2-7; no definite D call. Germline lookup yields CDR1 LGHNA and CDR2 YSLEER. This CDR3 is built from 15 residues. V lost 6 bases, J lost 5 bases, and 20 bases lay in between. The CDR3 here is CASSYTRVRPHEQYF. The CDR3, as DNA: TGCGCCAGCAGTTATACTCGGGTCCGCCCCCACGAGCAGTACTTC.

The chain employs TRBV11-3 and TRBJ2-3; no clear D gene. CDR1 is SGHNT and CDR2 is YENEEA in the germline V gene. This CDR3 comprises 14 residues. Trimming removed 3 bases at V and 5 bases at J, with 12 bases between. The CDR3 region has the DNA TGTGCCAGCAGCTTTGGTCTAGAAGGAGATACGCAGTATTTT. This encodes CASSFGLEGDTQYF.

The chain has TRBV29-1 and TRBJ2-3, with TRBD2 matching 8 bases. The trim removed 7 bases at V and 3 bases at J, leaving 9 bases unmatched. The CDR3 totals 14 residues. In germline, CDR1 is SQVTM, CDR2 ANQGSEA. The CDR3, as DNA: TGCAGCGGGAAAGCGGGAGTCGTGACAGATACGCAGTATTTT. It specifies CSGKAGVVTDTQYF.

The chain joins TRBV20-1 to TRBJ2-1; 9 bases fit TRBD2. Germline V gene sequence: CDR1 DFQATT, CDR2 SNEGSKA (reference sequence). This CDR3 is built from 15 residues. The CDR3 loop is CSEKAGGGSYNEQFF. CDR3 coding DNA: TGCAGCGAAAAGGCGGGAGGGGGTTCCTACAATGAGCAGTTCTTC.

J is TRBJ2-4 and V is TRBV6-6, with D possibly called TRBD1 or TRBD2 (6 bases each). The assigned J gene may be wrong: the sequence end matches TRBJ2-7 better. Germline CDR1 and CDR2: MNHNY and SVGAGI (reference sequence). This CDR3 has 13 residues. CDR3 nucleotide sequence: TGTGCCAGCAGTTACGGGGGGCTCGACGAGCAGTACTTC. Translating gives CASSYGGLDEQYF.

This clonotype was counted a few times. The DNA of the CDR3 is TGCAGTGCTAGAGGCCGGGACATTGGTTACTCCTACGAGCAGTACTTC. This sequence encodes CSARGRDIGYSYEQYF. V and J are TRBV20-1 and TRBJ2-7; tentatively, D is TRBD1 (6 bases). Germline V gene sequence: CDR1 DFQATT, CDR2 SNEGSKA (reference sequence). This CDR3 has 16 residues. V shed 1 base and J shed 0 bases, with 16 bases lying between them.

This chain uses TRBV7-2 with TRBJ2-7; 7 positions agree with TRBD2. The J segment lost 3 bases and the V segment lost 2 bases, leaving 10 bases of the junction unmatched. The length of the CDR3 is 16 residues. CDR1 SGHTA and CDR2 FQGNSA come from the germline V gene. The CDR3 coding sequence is TGTGCCAGCAGCTTAATGCGGGGGATCGGGGACTACGAGCAGTACTTC. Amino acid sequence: CASSLMRGIGDYEQYF.

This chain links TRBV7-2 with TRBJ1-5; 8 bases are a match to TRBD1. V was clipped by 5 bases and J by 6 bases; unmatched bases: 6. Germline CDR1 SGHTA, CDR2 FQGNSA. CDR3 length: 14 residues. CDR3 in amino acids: CASSVDRGGQPQHF. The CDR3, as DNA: TGTGCCAGCAGCGTAGACAGGGGAGGTCAGCCCCAGCATTTT.

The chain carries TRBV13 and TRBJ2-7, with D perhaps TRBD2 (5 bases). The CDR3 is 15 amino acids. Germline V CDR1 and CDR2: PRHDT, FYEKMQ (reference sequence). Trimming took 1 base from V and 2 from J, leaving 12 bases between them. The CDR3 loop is CASSLEDSRPYEQYF. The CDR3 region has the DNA TGTGCCAGCAGCTTAGAGGACTCTCGACCCTACGAGCAGTACTTC.

The CDR3 DNA reads as TGTGCCAGCAATGGGGGTATGGGAGTCCGGGAGACCCAGTACTTC. It yields the protein CASNGGMGVRETQYF. J is TRBJ2-5 and V is TRBV2, with D possibly called TRBD1 or TRBD2 (5 bases each). Germline loops: CDR1 SNHLY, CDR2 FYNNEI. The CDR3 extends over 15 amino acids. V lost 7 bases to trimming and J lost 5 bases, with 20 bases between them.

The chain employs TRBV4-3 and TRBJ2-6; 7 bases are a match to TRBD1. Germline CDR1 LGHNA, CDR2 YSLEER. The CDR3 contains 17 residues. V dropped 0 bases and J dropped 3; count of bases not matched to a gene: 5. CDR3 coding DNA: TGCGCCAGCAGCCAAGATCAGGGGGAAGGTGGGGCCAACGTCCTGACTTTC. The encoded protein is CASSQDQGEGGANVLTF.

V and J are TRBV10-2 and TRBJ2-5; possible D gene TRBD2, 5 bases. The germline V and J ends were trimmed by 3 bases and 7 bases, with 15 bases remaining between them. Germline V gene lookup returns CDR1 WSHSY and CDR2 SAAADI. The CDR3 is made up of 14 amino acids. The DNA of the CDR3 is TGCGCCAGCAGTGAAGGGAGAATCGGAGGGACCCAGTACTTC. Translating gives CASSEGRIGGTQYF.

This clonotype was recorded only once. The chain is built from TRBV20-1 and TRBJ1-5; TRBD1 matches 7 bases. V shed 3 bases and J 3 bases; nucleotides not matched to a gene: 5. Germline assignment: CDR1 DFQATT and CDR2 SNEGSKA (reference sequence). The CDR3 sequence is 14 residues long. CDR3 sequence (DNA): TGCAGTGCTAGCCCGGGACAGCTCAATCAGCCCCAGCATTTT. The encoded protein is CSASPGQLNQPQHF.

CDR3 sequence: CASSTTGAATEAFF. The CDR3 DNA follows: TGTGCCAGCAGTACTACAGGGGCCGCCACTGAAGCTTTCTTT. The chain carries TRBV2 and TRBJ1-1, with 7 positions matching TRBD1. The CDR3 is 14 residues long. Trimming at V came to 5 bases and at J to 4 bases, leaving 7 bases not matched to a gene. Per the germline V gene, CDR1 is SNHLY and CDR2 is FYNNEI.

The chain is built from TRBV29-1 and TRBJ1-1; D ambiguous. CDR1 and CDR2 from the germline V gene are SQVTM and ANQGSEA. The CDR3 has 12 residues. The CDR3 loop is CRASWGDTEAFF. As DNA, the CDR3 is TGCAGGGCCTCATGGGGAGACACTGAAGCTTTCTTT.

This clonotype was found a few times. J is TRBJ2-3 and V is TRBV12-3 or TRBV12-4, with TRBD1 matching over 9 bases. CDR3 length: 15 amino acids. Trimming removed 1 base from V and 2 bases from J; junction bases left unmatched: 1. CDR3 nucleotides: TGTGCCAGCAGTTTAGGGACAGGGGACACAGATACGCAGTATTTT. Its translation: CASSLGTGDTDTQYF.

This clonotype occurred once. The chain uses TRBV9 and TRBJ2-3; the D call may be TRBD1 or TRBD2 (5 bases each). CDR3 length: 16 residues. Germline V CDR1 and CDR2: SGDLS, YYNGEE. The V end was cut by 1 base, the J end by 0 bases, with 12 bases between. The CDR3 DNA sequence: TGTGCCAGCAGCGTAAGTGAGGGGAGAAGCACAGATACGCAGTATTTT. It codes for CASSVSEGRSTDTQYF.

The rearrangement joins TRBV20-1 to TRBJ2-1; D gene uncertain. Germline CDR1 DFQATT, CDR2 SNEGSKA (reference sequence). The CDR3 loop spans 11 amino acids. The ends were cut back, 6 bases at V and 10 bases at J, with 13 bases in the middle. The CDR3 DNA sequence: TGCAGTGCCGTAAGGTTCCAAGAGCAGTTCTTC. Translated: CSAVRFQEQFF.

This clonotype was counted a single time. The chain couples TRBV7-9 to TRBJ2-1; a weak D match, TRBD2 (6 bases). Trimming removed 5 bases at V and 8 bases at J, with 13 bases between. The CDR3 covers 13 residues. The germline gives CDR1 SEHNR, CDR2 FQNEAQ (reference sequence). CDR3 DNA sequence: TGTGCCAGCAGCCCGACTAGGGTATATGAGCAGTTCTTC. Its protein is CASSPTRVYEQFF.